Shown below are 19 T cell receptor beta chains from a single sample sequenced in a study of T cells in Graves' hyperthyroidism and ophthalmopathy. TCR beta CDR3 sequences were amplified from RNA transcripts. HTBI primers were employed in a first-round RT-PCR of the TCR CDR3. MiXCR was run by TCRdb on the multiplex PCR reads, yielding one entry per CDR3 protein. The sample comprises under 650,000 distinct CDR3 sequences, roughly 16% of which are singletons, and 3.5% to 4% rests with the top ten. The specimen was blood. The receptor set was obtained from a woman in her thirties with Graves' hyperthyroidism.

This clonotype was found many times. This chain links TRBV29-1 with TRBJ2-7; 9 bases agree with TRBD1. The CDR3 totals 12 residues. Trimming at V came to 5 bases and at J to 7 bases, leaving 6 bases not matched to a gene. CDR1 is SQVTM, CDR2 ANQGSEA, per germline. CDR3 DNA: TGCAGCGTTCGAACAGGGGGCGCAGAGCAGTACTTC. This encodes CSVRTGGAEQYF.

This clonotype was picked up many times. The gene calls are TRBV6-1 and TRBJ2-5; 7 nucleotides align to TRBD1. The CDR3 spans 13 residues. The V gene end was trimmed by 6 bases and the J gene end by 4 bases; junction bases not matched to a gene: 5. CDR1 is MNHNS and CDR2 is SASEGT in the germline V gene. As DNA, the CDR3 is TGTGCCAGCAGGAAAGGGGGCGCAGAGACCCAGTACTTC. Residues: CASRKGGAETQYF.

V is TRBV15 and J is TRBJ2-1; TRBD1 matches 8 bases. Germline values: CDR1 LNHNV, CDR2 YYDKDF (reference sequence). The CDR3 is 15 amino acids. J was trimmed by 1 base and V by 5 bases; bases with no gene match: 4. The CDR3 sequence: CATSRTGGSYNEQFF. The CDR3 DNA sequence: TGTGCCACCAGCCGAACAGGGGGTTCCTACAATGAGCAGTTCTTC. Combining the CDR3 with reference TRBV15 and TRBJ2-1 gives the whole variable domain DAMVIQNPRYQVTQFGKPVTLSCSQTLNHNVMYWYQQKSSQAPKLLFHYYDKDFNNEADTPDNFQSRRPNTSFCFLDIRSPGLGDTAMYLCATSRTGGSYNEQFFGPGTRLTVL.

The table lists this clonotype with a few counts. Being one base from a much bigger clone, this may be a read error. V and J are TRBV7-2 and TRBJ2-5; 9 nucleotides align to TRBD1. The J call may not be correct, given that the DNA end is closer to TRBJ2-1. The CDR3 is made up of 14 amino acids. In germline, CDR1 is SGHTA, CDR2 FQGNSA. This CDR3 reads CASRARTGVETQFF. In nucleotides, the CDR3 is TGTGCCAGCCGAGCCCGGACAGGGGTAGAGACCCAGTTCTTC.

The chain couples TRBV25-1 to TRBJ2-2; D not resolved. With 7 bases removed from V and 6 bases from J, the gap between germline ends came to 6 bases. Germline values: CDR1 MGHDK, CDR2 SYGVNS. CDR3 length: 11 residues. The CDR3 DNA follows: TGTGCCAGCAACAGCGCCGGGGAGCTGTTTTTT. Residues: CASNSAGELFF. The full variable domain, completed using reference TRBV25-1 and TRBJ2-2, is EADIYQTPRYLVIGTGKKITLECSQTMGHDKMYWYQQDPGMELHLIHYSYGVNSTEKGDLSSESTVSRIRTEHFPLTLESARPSHTSQYLCASNSAGELFFGEGSRLTVL.

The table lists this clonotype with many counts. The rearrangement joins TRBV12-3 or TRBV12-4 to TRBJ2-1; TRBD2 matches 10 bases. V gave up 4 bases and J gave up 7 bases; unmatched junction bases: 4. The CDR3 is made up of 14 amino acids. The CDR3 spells CASSYSGRNNEQFF. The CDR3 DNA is TGTGCCAGCAGTTATAGCGGGAGGAATAATGAGCAGTTCTTC.

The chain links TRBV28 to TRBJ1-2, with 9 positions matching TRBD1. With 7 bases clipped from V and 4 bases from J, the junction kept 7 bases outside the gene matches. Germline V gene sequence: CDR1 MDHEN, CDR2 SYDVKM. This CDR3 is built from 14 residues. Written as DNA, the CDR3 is TGTGCCAGCACCGTACAGGGGGCCGGCTATGGCTACACCTTC. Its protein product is CASTVQGAGYGYTF.

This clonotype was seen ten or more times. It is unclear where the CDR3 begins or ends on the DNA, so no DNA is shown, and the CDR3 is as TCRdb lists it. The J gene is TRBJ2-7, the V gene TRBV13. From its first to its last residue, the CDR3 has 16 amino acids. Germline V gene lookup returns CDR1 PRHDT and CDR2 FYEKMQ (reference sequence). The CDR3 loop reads CASSFGNGGRAYEQYF.

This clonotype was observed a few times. The CDR3 spells CATSRDGVQPQHF. CDR3 DNA sequence: TGTGCCACCAGCAGAGATGGGGTCCAGCCCCAGCATTTT. The chain uses TRBV15 and TRBJ1-5, with D uncertain. CDR1 is LNHNV and CDR2 is YYDKDF in the germline V gene (reference sequence). This CDR3 is built from 13 residues. V was cut by 0 bases and J by 7 bases, with 7 bases left in between.

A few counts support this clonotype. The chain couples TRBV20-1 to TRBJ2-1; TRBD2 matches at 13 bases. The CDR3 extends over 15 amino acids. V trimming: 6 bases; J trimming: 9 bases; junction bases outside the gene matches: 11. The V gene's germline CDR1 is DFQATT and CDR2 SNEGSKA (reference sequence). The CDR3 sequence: CSALQGTSGISEQFF. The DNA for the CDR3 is TGCAGTGCGCTGCAGGGGACTAGCGGGATAAGTGAGCAGTTCTTC.

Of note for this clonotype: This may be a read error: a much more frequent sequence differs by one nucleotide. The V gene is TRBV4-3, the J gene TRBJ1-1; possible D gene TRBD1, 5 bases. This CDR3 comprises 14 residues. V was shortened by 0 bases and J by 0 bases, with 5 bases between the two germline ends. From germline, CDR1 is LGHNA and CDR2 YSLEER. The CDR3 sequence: CASSQEGVNTEAFF. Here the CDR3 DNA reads TGCGCCAGCAGCCAAGAGGGGGTGAACACTGAAGCTTTCTTT.

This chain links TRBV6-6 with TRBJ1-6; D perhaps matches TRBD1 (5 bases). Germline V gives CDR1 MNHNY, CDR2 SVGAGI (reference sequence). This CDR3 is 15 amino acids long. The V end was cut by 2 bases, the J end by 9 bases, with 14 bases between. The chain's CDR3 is CASSYTPGGGSPLHF. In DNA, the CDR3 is TGTGCCAGCAGTTACACCCCGGGGGGGGGTTCACCCCTCCACTTT.

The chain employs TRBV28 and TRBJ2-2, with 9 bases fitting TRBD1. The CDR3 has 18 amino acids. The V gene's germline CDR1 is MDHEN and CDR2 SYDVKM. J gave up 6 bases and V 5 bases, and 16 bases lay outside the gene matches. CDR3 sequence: CASSATGQGIRKSGELFF. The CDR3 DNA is TGTGCCAGCAGTGCAACCGGACAGGGGATCCGAAAATCCGGGGAGCTGTTTTTT.

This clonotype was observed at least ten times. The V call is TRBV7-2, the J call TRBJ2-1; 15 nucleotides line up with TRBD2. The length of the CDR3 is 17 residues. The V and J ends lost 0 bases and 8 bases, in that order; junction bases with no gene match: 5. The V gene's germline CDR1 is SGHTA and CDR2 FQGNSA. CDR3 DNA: TGTGCCAGCAGCTTAGCGCGGACTAGCGGGAGGGTCTATGAGCAGTTCTTC. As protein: CASSLARTSGRVYEQFF.

CDR3 bases: TGCGCCAGCGCACTAGCGGACTCCTACGAGCAGTACTTC. Protein sequence: CASALADSYEQYF. The rearrangement uses TRBV5-1 and TRBJ2-7; TRBD2 matches at 8 bases. The germline V gene encodes CDR1 SGHRS and CDR2 YFSETQ. The CDR3 length is 13 residues. V lost 7 bases and J lost 0; bases outside the gene matches: 3.

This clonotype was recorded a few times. The CDR3 reads CASSPVGEADTQYF. The CDR3 nucleotides read TGTGCCAGCAGCCCGGTTGGGGAAGCAGATACGCAGTATTTT. The rearrangement uses TRBV6-1 and TRBJ2-3; no firm D call. Germline V gene sequence: CDR1 MNHNS, CDR2 SASEGT. The ends were cut back, 6 bases at V and 4 bases at J, with 14 bases in the middle. This CDR3 spans 14 amino acids.

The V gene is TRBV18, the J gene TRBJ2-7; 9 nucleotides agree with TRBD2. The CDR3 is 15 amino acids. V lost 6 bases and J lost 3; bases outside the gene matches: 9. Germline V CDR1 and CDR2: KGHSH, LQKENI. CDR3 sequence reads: CASSFSPLAGYEQYF. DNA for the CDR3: TGTGCCAGCTCCTTTTCCCCACTAGCGGGCTACGAGCAGTACTTC. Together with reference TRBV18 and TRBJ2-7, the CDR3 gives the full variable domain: NAGVMQNPRHLVRRRGQEARLRCSPMKGHSHVYWYRQLPEEGLKFMVYLQKENIIDESGMPKERFSAEFPKEGPSILRIQQVVRGDSAAYFCASSFSPLAGYEQYFGPGTRLTVT.

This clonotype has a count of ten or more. This CDR3 reads CASIPGGGSDTQYF. CDR3 coding DNA: TGTGCCAGCATCCCGGGGGGGGGCTCAGATACGCAGTATTTT. The chain carries TRBV2 and TRBJ2-3, with 8 bases that match TRBD2. CDR3 length: 14 amino acids. The junction had 7 bases not matched to a gene; V was cut back by 7 bases and J by 4 bases. Germline-derived CDR1 and CDR2 are SNHLY and FYNNEI.

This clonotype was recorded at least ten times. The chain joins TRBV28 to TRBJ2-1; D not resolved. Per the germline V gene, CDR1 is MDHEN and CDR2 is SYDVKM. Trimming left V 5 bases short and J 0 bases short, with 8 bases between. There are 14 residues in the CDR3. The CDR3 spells CASSMTSSYNEQFF. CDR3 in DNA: TGTGCCAGCAGTATGACCAGCTCCTACAATGAGCAGTTCTTC.